This T cell receptor (beta chain) is drawn from a study of cytomegalovirus exposure and HLA in healthy donors. Study context: There were 350 to 400 genotyped donors. Of these, roughly 86% fell in the genetic ancestry cluster associated with self-reported Caucasian donors.

Germline V gene lookup returns CDR1 GTSNPN and CDR2 SVGIG (reference sequence). V dropped 4 bases and J dropped 5; count of bases not matched to a gene: 8. The CDR3 consists of 14 residues. Each donor was healthy, and each was a bone marrow donor. PCR primers comprised 60 Vbeta and 13 Jbeta primers. TCRdb keeps only in-frame clones here, not all; method: immunoSEQ multiplex PCR. The table lists 95,000 to 150,000 clones, about four fifths of them singletons, with over 3% in the top ten. A remark on this clone: Its antigen is as yet unknown.

Study-wide points: Later work found most CMV-associated TCR beta chains apparently HLA-restricted.

Sequenced input: PBMCs. This receptor was taken from a woman aged 40 to 50 in good health and CMV-seropositive. This sequence joins TRBV30 and TRBJ1-1, with 9 bases fitting TRBD1. The DNA of the CDR3 is TGTGCCTGGACCGGACAGGGGAAAAGAACTGAAGCTTTCTTT. It yields the protein CAWTGQGKRTEAFF. The variable domain in full, with the rest retrieved from reference TRBV30 and TRBJ1-1, is SQTIHQWPATLVQPVGSPLSLECTVEGTSNPNLYWYRQAAGRGLQLLFYSVGIGQISSEVPQNLSASRPQDRQFILSSKKLLLSDSGFYLCAWTGQGKRTEAFFGQGTRLTVV.